The 13 T cell receptor beta chains below all came from one sample that was sequenced in a study of cytomegalovirus exposure and HLA in healthy donors. 60 Vbeta and 13 Jbeta primers were used in PCR. Clones were read by immunoSEQ multiplex PCR, and TCRdb kept only the in-frame ones, dropping some. The sample lists just under 95,000 clones; more than 65% were seen once. Sequenced material: PBMCs. The receptor set was obtained from a human donor in good health.

V gene TRBV27 combines with J gene TRBJ1-4; 8 bases are shared with TRBD1. Germline CDR1 reads MNHEY; CDR2 reads SMNVEV (reference sequence). The CDR3 has 13 residues. J lost 9 bases, V lost 2 bases, and 2 bases had no gene match. The DNA for the CDR3 is TGTGCCAGCAGTTTAGGACAGGGTAAAAAACTGTTTTTT. It encodes CASSLGQGKKLFF.

As to this clone: Germline and junction disagree at one end, which may indicate a read error. V gene TRBV28 combines with J gene TRBJ1-6, with D possibly TRBD1 on 6 matching bases. The CDR3 consists of 15 residues. In germline, CDR1 is MDHEN, CDR2 SYDVKM. The CDR3 DNA sequence: TGTGCCAGCGGCCTGGGGCAGGGGAATAAATCACCCCTCCACTTT. Its protein product is CASGLGQGNKSPLHF. Using reference TRBV28 and TRBJ1-6 for the parts outside the CDR3, the full variable domain is DVKVTQSSRYLVKRTGEKVFLECVQDMDHENMFWYRQDPGLGLRLIYFSYDVKMKEKGDIPEGYSVSREKKERFSLILESASTNQTSMYLCASGLGQGNKSPLHFGNGTRLTVT.

The chain has TRBV28 and TRBJ2-1; no clear D. The ends were cut back, 5 bases at V and 8 bases at J, with 19 bases in the middle. Germline assignment: CDR1 MDHEN and CDR2 SYDVKM. The CDR3 extends over 15 amino acids. The CDR3: CASSPSPMVEDEQFF. The CDR3 region has the DNA TGTGCCAGCAGTCCGTCACCGATGGTCGAGGATGAGCAGTTCTTC.

The chain recombines TRBV30 with TRBJ1-5, with D maybe TRBD1 (5 bases). The V end lost 3 bases, the J end lost 1 base, and 10 bases lay between the germline ends. From germline, CDR1 is GTSNPN and CDR2 SVGIG (reference sequence). This CDR3 is built from 14 residues. Here the CDR3 reads CAWRGGLSNQPQHF. The CDR3 DNA sequence: TGTGCCTGGAGGGGGGGTTTGAGCAATCAGCCCCAGCATTTT.

The genes are TRBV5-6 and TRBJ1-4, with TRBD1 as a possible D gene (5 bases). The CDR3 extends over 15 amino acids. The germline V gene has CDR1 SGHDT and CDR2 YYEEEE. V was cut by 1 base and J by 8 bases, with 15 bases left in between. CDR3 in DNA: TGTGCCAGCAGCTTGTTAAGGGCTGGGGGGGAAAAACTGTTTTTT. It is translated as CASSLLRAGGEKLFF.

This clone was counted a few times. This chain connects TRBV6-1 to TRBJ2-7; 9 positions agree with TRBD2. CDR3 length equals 14 residues. The germline V gene encodes CDR1 MNHNS and CDR2 SASEGT. The trim removed 6 bases at V and 2 bases at J, leaving 5 bases unmatched. For the CDR3, the DNA is TGTGCCAGCAGAGAGACTAGCGGAACCTACGAGCAGTACTTC. This sequence encodes CASRETSGTYEQYF.

V is TRBV19 and J is TRBJ1-2; D is undetermined. The CDR3 is 15 residues long. V gave up 9 bases and J gave up 4 bases, with 21 bases separating them. CDR1 and CDR2 from the germline V gene are LNHDA and SQIVND (reference sequence). The chain's CDR3 is CASGPRREPSYGYTF. The CDR3 region has the DNA TGTGCCAGCGGACCCAGGCGGGAGCCTAGCTATGGCTACACCTTC.

This chain links TRBV10-3 with TRBJ1-2, with D possibly matching TRBD1 (6 bases). Trimming took off 0 bases at V and 0 bases at J, with 14 bases between the two ends. Germline loops: CDR1 ENHRY, CDR2 SYGVKD. CDR3 size: 17 residues. DNA of the CDR3: TGTGCCATCAGTGAGTCTGGGGGACGGACAGCTAACTATGGCTACACCTTC. It specifies CAISESGGRTANYGYTF.

The genes are TRBV28 and TRBJ1-5, with a weak D call TRBD1 (5 bases). Germline V gene sequence: CDR1 MDHEN, CDR2 SYDVKM. With 1 base removed from V and 0 bases from J, the gap between germline ends came to 10 bases. The CDR3 loop spans 16 amino acids. CDR3 coding DNA: TGTGCCAGCAGTTTATCAGACAGACTTAGCAATCAGCCCCAGCATTTT. Translation gives CASSLSDRLSNQPQHF.

This clone appeared once. This chain uses TRBV2 with TRBJ1-5, with D maybe TRBD1 (5 bases). The V gene's germline CDR1 is SNHLY and CDR2 FYNNEI. The germline V and J ends were trimmed by 6 bases and 3 bases, with 12 bases remaining between them. This CDR3 contains 14 residues. CDR3 sequence reads: CASRTDSDNQPQHF. In nucleotides, the CDR3 is TGTGCCAGCAGGACTGACAGCGACAATCAGCCCCAGCATTTT.

The sample holds one count of this clone. The chain recombines TRBV5-4 with TRBJ1-2, with D hard to call. Germline CDR1 is SGHNT and CDR2 is YYREEE (reference sequence). The CDR3 length is 14 residues. The V gene lost 7 bases and the J gene lost 3 bases, with 16 bases spanning the gap. The CDR3 DNA reads as TGTGCCAGCGGCACGGGTTCTGACGACTATGGCTACACCTTC. It is translated as CASGTGSDDYGYTF. The full variable domain, rest sourced from reference TRBV5-4 and TRBJ1-2, is ETGVTQSPTHLIKTRGQQVTLRCSSQSGHNTVSWYQQALGQGPQFIFQYYREEENGRGNFPPRFSGLQFPNYSSELNVNALELDDSALYLCASGTGSDDYGYTFGSGTRLTVV.

CDR3 in amino acids: CSGRQGGNTGELFF. As DNA, the CDR3 is TGCAGCGGACGACAGGGAGGGAACACCGGGGAGCTGTTTTTT. The chain recombines TRBV29-1 with TRBJ2-2, with D possibly TRBD1 on 7 matching bases. Germline loops: CDR1 SQVTM, CDR2 ANQGSEA. This CDR3 is 14 amino acids long. Trimming pared 7 bases from V and 1 base from J, leaving 13 bases between.

The chain joins TRBV5-1 to TRBJ2-2; 8 nucleotides agree with TRBD1. Germline-derived CDR1 and CDR2 are SGHRS and YFSETQ. The CDR3 extends over 14 amino acids. Trimming took 4 bases from V and 7 from J; bases not matched to a gene: 6. The CDR3 DNA sequence: TGCGCCAGCAGCCCGGACAGGGTCAACGGGGAGCTGTTTTTT. Its protein product is CASSPDRVNGELFF.